This TCR beta chain was captured in a study of identical twins. MiXCR was run by TCRdb on the 5' RACE reads, yielding one entry per CDR3 protein. This repertoire shows about 690,000 distinct CDR3 sequences, 5.5% to 7.5% found once; its top ten account for around 1.9%. Germline V lookup: CDR1 MNHNS, CDR2 SASEGT. The CDR3 is 13 amino acids. The germline V and J ends were trimmed by 8 bases and 7 bases, with 18 bases remaining between them. This chain joins TRBV6-1 and TRBJ2-7; weak D call: TRBD1 (5 bases). Sequenced input: naive T cells sorted from blood. The receptor was derived from a man younger than 35 in good health. This CDR3 is CASPGLGSWEQYV. Written as DNA, the CDR3 is TGTGCCAGCCCAGGGTTAGGTTCGTGGGAGCAGTACGTC.